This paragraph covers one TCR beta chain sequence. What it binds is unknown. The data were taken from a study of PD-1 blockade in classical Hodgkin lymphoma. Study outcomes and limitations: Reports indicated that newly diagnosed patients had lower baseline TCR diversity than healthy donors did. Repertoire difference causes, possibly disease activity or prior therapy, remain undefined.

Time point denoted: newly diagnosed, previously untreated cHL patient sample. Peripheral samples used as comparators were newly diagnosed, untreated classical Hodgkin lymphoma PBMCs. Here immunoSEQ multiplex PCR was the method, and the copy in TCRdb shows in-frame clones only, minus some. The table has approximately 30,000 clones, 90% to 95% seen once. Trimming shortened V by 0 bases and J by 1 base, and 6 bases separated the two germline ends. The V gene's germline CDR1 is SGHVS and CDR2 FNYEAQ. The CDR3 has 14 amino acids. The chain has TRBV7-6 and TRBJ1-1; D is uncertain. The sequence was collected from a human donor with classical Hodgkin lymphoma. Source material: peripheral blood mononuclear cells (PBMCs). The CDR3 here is CASSLARENTEAFF. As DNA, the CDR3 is TGTGCCAGCAGCTTAGCAAGGGAGAACACTGAAGCTTTCTTT.